The TCR beta chain under discussion was sequenced for a study of cytomegalovirus exposure and HLA in healthy donors. TCRdb's table, derived via immunoSEQ multiplex PCR, lists solely in-frame clones and lacks some. The table includes 150,000 to 200,000 clones, about nine tenths detected once. The CDR3 has 16 residues. Germline assignment: CDR1 SGHVS and CDR2 FQNEAQ. The V end was cut by 2 bases, the J end by 0 bases, with 11 bases between. This clone was picked up one time. V and J are TRBV7-8 and TRBJ2-1; no clear D. The sample taken for sequencing was PBMCs. This clonotype was obtained from a man aged 18 to 29 in good health and CMV-seropositive. The DNA of the CDR3 is TGTGCCAGCAGCTTATATATTGCTACCTCCTACAATGAGCAGTTCTTC. Translation: CASSLYIATSYNEQFF. The full variable domain, rest sourced from reference TRBV7-8 and TRBJ2-1, is GAGVSQSPRYKVAKRGQDVALRCDPISGHVSLFWYQQALGQGPEFLTYFQNEAQLDKSGLPSDRFFAERPEGSVSTLKIQRTQQEDSAVYLCASSLYIATSYNEQFFGPGTRLTVL.